These 26 T cell receptor beta chains were sequenced from one sample in a study of blood T cell repertoires in COVID-19. The protocol was immunoSEQ multiplex PCR, while the TCRdb copy is restricted to in-frame clones and leaves out a portion. The repertoire holds approximately 170,000 clones, with about 86% as singletons. Sequenced input: peripheral blood. The receptors come from a woman aged 80 or over in a cohort sampled during active or convalescent COVID-19.

V gene TRBV10-1 combines with J gene TRBJ2-1; 9 nucleotides match TRBD2. The CDR3 is made up of 16 amino acids. Per germline, CDR1 WNHNN and CDR2 SYGVQD (reference sequence). V shed 3 bases, J shed 6 bases, and the junction held 9 bases outside the gene matches. CDR3 sequence reads: CASSEGGGGDVNEQFF. The CDR3 DNA reads as TGCGCCAGCAGTGAAGGGGGCGGGGGGGACGTCAATGAGCAGTTCTTC.

The V and J genes are TRBV5-1 and TRBJ2-5, with D hard to call. Trimming pared 3 bases from V and 1 base from J, leaving 10 bases between. Germline V CDR1 and CDR2: SGHRS, YFSETQ. The CDR3 contains 14 residues. The CDR3 loop is CASSSSPRQETQYF. The CDR3 nucleotides are TGCGCCAGCAGCTCATCGCCGCGCCAAGAGACCCAGTACTTC.

This clone was seen once. The chain employs TRBV4-3 and TRBJ2-3; the match to TRBD2 covers 9 bases. Germline CDR1 reads LGHNA; CDR2 reads YSLEER. This CDR3 has 20 amino acids. The V segment lost 0 bases and the J segment 1 base; nucleotides outside the gene matches: 14. DNA of the CDR3: TGCGCCAGCAGCCAAGATCTGGCTAGCGGGGTATCTACTGGCACAGATACGCAGTATTTT. It translates to CASSQDLASGVSTGTDTQYF.

The J gene is TRBJ2-1, the V gene TRBV5-4, with a possible D match to TRBD2 (5 bases). Trimming removed 1 base from V and 6 bases from J, with 8 bases in between. Germline CDR1 SGHNT, CDR2 YYREEE (reference sequence). The CDR3 is 13 amino acids. The CDR3 protein is CASSLTGVNEQFF. DNA of the CDR3: TGTGCCAGCAGCTTGACCGGGGTCAATGAGCAGTTCTTC.

The chain carries TRBV10-3 and TRBJ2-1; a possible D gene is TRBD2 (6 bases). The CDR3 is made up of 15 amino acids. V lost 3 bases to trimming and J lost 0 bases, with 9 bases between them. Germline CDR1 reads ENHRY; CDR2 reads SYGVKD. The CDR3 bases are TGTGCCATCAGTGACGGGGGATACTCCTACAATGAGCAGTTCTTC. This gives the protein CAISDGGYSYNEQFF.

The V and J genes are TRBV15 and TRBJ1-1; 8 positions agree with TRBD1. Germline V gene sequence: CDR1 LNHNV, CDR2 YYDKDF (reference sequence). CDR3 size: 15 residues. With 6 bases clipped from V and 4 bases from J, the junction kept 10 bases outside the gene matches. The CDR3 loop reads CATRITGGQVTEAFF. The CDR3, as DNA: TGTGCCACCAGGATAACAGGGGGTCAGGTCACTGAAGCTTTCTTT.

The chain links TRBV7-2 to TRBJ1-4, with TRBD1 matching 7 bases. The CDR3 totals 16 residues. V shed 0 bases and J 7 bases; nucleotides not matched to a gene: 8. The germline V gene encodes CDR1 SGHTA and CDR2 FQGNSA. CDR3 region: CASSLALGGGGEKLFF. In nucleotides, the CDR3 is TGTGCCAGCAGCTTAGCGCTAGGGGGCGGCGGTGAAAAACTGTTTTTT.

This clone was seen just once. J is TRBJ1-2 and V is TRBV19, with 7 bases fitting TRBD1. The CDR3 has 15 residues. Trimming at V came to 4 bases and at J to 3 bases, leaving 8 bases not matched to a gene. The germline V gene has CDR1 LNHDA and CDR2 SQIVND (reference sequence). CDR3 DNA: TGTGCCAGTAGTAGTACCAAAGGACAGGACTATGGCTACACCTTC. It codes for CASSSTKGQDYGYTF.

The chain employs TRBV5-4 and TRBJ2-5, with 10 bases aligning to TRBD2. This CDR3 spans 19 amino acids. Germline V gives CDR1 SGHNT, CDR2 YYREEE (reference sequence). V gave up 2 bases and J gave up 4 bases; unmatched junction bases: 17. Written as DNA, the CDR3 is TGTGCCAGCAGCTTTGACGCACTAGCGGGGTATAGGTTTCCAGAGACCCAGTACTTC. Translating it yields CASSFDALAGYRFPETQYF.

The chain has TRBV4-1 and TRBJ2-1; D not certain. Deletions cut 4 bases from V and 5 bases from J, with 15 bases between. In germline, CDR1 is MGHRA, CDR2 YSYEKL. The CDR3 loop spans 15 amino acids. This CDR3 reads CASSPAPGLHNEQFF. CDR3 DNA sequence: TGCGCCAGCAGCCCGGCCCCTGGGCTCCACAATGAGCAGTTCTTC.

The chain couples TRBV19 to TRBJ1-3; D ambiguous. The V and J ends lost 3 bases and 0 bases respectively, with 6 bases between them. The CDR3 is 14 residues long. Per the germline V gene, CDR1 is LNHDA and CDR2 is SQIVND (reference sequence). The CDR3 bases are TGTGCCAGTAGTATTATCCCCTCTGGAAACACCATATATTTT. This encodes CASSIIPSGNTIYF. Looking up the rest from reference TRBV19 and TRBJ1-3 gives the full variable domain: DGGITQSPKYLFRKEGQNVTLSCEQNLNHDAMYWYRQDPGQGLRLIYYSQIVNDFQKGDIAEGYSVSREKKESFPLTVTSAQKNPTAFYLCASSIIPSGNTIYFGEGSWLTVV.

The chain recombines TRBV6-4 with TRBJ2-3, with a possible D match to TRBD2 (6 bases). Deletions cut 6 bases from V and 8 bases from J, with 15 bases between. CDR1 is MRHNA, CDR2 SNTAGT, per germline. The CDR3 covers 13 residues. CDR3 protein: CASSAGGRGTQYF. CDR3 DNA sequence: TGTGCCAGCAGCGCTGGGGGGAGAGGTACGCAGTATTTT.

The chain is built from TRBV7-8 and TRBJ2-5, with D hard to call. This CDR3 is 15 amino acids long. V gave up 1 base and J gave up 2 bases, with 11 bases separating them. Germline lookup yields CDR1 SGHVS and CDR2 FQNEAQ. The CDR3 nucleotides are TGTGCCAGCAGCTTAGTACTGTTAAATCAAGAGACCCAGTACTTC. Protein: CASSLVLLNQETQYF.

CDR3 protein: CASSSGGFGGRKGYTF. CDR3 bases: TGTGCCAGCAGCTCGGGGGGGTTTGGCGGGCGTAAGGGCTACACCTTC. The V gene is TRBV7-6, the J gene TRBJ1-2, with a tentative D call TRBD1 (5 bases). Germline V gene sequence: CDR1 SGHVS, CDR2 FNYEAQ. Trimming removed 4 bases at V and 8 bases at J, with 23 bases between. The CDR3 is made up of 16 amino acids.

V gene TRBV29-1 combines with J gene TRBJ1-4; TRBD1 is a possible D gene (6 bases). CDR1 SQVTM and CDR2 ANQGSEA come from the germline V gene. The V end was cut by 7 bases, the J end by 8 bases, with 14 bases between. The CDR3 extends over 12 amino acids. The CDR3 coding sequence is TGCAGCGGAGGCAGGGGAGGGGAAAAACTGTTTTTT. Protein sequence: CSGGRGGEKLFF.

This chain connects TRBV12-3 or TRBV12-4 to TRBJ2-7; 10 nucleotides line up with TRBD2. The CDR3 length is 13 residues. V was pared by 9 bases and J by 2 bases, with 4 bases of the junction left unmatched. CDR3 bases: TGTGCCAGGAGGACTAGCGGAACCTACGAGCAGTACGTC. This encodes CARRTSGTYEQYV.

The chain employs TRBV6-4 and TRBJ2-3; a weak D match, TRBD1 (5 bases). CDR3 length: 17 residues. Germline V gives CDR1 MRHNA, CDR2 SNTAGT. V shed 8 bases and J shed 0 bases, with 21 bases lying between them. CDR3 sequence (DNA): TGTGCCAGCCAAAGGGGCATTTTTAGCCGTAGCACAGATACGCAGTATTTT. Its translation: CASQRGIFSRSTDTQYF.

This sequence joins TRBV5-1 and TRBJ2-1; TRBD1 agrees at 11 bases. The germline gives CDR1 SGHRS, CDR2 YFSETQ. V lost 3 bases, J lost 7 bases, and 6 bases stayed unmatched. The CDR3 length is 15 residues. DNA for the CDR3: TGCGCCAGCAGCTGGATGGACAGGGGGCTGAATGAGCAGTTCTTC. This gives the protein CASSWMDRGLNEQFF.

The CDR3 region is CASSPNPLGTGGGYTF. CDR3 bases: TGCGCCAGCAGCCCCAACCCCCTCGGGACAGGGGGAGGCTACACCTTC. The chain recombines TRBV5-1 with TRBJ1-2, with 11 nucleotides matching TRBD1. The length of the CDR3 is 16 residues. Germline V gene lookup returns CDR1 SGHRS and CDR2 YFSETQ. Trimming removed 4 bases from V and 8 bases from J; junction bases left unmatched: 13.

The chain uses TRBV5-4 and TRBJ2-3; 13 nucleotides line up with TRBD2. CDR1 SGHNT and CDR2 YYREEE come from the germline V gene (reference sequence). Losses at the gene ends were 4 bases for V and 0 bases for J; bases not matched to a gene: 5. This CDR3 has 17 residues. The CDR3 loop reads CASSRTSGGASTDTQYF. DNA for the CDR3: TGTGCCAGCAGCCGGACTAGCGGGGGCGCTAGCACAGATACGCAGTATTTT. The entire variable domain, with the rest obtained from reference TRBV5-4 and TRBJ2-3, is as follows: ETGVTQSPTHLIKTRGQQVTLRCSSQSGHNTVSWYQQALGQGPQFIFQYYREEENGRGNFPPRFSGLQFPNYSSELNVNALELDDSALYLCASSRTSGGASTDTQYFGPGTRLTVL.

V gene TRBV2 combines with J gene TRBJ1-3; TRBD1 aligns across 10 bases. Germline V gene sequence: CDR1 SNHLY, CDR2 FYNNEI. The CDR3 spans 15 residues. J lost 4 bases, V lost 6 bases, and 6 bases had no gene match. The CDR3 region is CASRRGTGAGNTIYF. The DNA for the CDR3 is TGTGCCAGCAGGAGAGGGACAGGGGCGGGAAACACCATATATTTT. Full variable domain (missing parts from reference TRBV2 and TRBJ1-3): EPEVTQTPSHQVTQMGQEVILRCVPISNHLYFYWYRQILGQKVEFLVSFYNNEISEKSEIFDDQFSVERPDGSNFTLKIRSTKLEDSAMYFCASRRGTGAGNTIYFGEGSWLTVV.

This clone was seen once. The V call is TRBV5-4, the J call TRBJ2-5; 7 nucleotides match TRBD2. Germline CDR1 reads SGHNT; CDR2 reads YYREEE (reference sequence). The CDR3 contains 16 residues. With 2 bases clipped from V and 0 bases from J, the junction kept 7 bases outside the gene matches. The DNA for the CDR3 is TGTGCCAGCAGCTTTCCTCGGGGAGGGCACCAAGAGACCCAGTACTTC. Translated, it gives CASSFPRGGHQETQYF.

The J gene is TRBJ2-3, the V gene TRBV6-2 or TRBV6-3; TRBD2 matches 9 bases. Germline CDR1 and CDR2: MNHEY and SVGEGT. There are 16 residues in the CDR3. V dropped 4 bases and J dropped 2; count of bases not matched to a gene: 7. CDR3 DNA: TGTGCCAGCAGTTCCCTGGGCGGGGGGGTCACAGATACGCAGTATTTT. This gives the protein CASSSLGGGVTDTQYF.

The chain carries TRBV4-1 and TRBJ2-5, with 7 bases that match TRBD1. After removal of 4 bases from V and 4 bases from J, the junction contained 9 bases not matched to a gene. The CDR3 loop spans 15 amino acids. CDR1 is MGHRA, CDR2 YSYEKL, per germline. This CDR3 reads CASSPQGVGIETQYF. The CDR3 region has the DNA TGCGCCAGCAGCCCCCAGGGGGTGGGGATAGAGACCCAGTACTTC.

The V call is TRBV6-1, the J call TRBJ2-7; D uncertain. The germline V gene encodes CDR1 MNHNS and CDR2 SASEGT. V lost 0 bases and J lost 0, with 12 bases in between. The CDR3 is 16 residues long. As DNA, the CDR3 is TGTGCCAGCAGTGAAGCGCGAGCCCCGAGCTCCTACGAGCAGTACGTC. Protein sequence: CASSEARAPSSYEQYV.

The chain has TRBV18 and TRBJ2-3, with D possibly TRBD1 on 5 matching bases. The CDR3 covers 11 residues. V gave up 3 bases and J gave up 7 bases, with 5 bases separating them. From germline, CDR1 is KGHSH and CDR2 LQKENI. As DNA, the CDR3 is TGTGCCAGCTCACCGGGGCATACGCAGTATTTT. Its translation is CASSPGHTQYF.